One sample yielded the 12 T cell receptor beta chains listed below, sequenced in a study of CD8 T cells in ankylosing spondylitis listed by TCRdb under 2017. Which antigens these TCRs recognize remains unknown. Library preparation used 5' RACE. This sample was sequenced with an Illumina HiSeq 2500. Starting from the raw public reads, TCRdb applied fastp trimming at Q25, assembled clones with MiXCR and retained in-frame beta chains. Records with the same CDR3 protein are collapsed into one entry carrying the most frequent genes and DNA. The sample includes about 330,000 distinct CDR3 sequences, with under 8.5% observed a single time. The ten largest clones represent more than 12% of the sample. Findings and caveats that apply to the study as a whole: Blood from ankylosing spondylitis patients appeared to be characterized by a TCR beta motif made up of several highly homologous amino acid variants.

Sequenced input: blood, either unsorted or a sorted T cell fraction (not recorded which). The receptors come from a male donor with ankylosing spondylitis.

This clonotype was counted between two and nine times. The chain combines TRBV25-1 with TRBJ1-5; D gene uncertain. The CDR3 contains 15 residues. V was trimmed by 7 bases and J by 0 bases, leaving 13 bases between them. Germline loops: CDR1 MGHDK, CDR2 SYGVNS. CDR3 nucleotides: TGTGCCAGCATCAAAGTGGGAAATAGCAATCAGCCCCAGCATTTT. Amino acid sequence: CASIKVGNSNQPQHF.

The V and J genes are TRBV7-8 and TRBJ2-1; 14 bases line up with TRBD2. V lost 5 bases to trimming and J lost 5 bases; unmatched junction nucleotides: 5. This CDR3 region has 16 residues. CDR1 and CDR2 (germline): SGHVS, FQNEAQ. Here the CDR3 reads CASSAAGLAGDNEQFF. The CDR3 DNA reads TGTGCCAGCAGCGCAGCGGGACTAGCGGGAGACAATGAGCAGTTCTTC.

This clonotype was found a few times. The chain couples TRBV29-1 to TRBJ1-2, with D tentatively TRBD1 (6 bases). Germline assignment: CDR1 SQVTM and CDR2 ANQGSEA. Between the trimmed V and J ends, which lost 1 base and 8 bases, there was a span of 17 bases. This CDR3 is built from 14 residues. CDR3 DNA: TGCAGCGTTGAAGCGGCAGGGGACTTGAGAGGCTACACCTTC. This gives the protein CSVEAAGDLRGYTF. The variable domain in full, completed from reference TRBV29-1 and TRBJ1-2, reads SAVISQKPSRDICQRGTSLTIQCQVDSQVTMMFWYRQQPGQSLTLIATANQGSEATYESGFVIDKFPISRPNLTFSTLTVSNMSPEDSSIYLCSVEAAGDLRGYTFGSGTRLTVV.

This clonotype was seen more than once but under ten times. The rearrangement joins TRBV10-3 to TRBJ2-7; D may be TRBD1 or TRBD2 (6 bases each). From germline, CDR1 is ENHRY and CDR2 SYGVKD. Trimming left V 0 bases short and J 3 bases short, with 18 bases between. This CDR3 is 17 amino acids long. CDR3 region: CAISESGPRGADYEQYF. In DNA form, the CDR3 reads TGTGCCATCAGTGAGTCGGGCCCAAGGGGGGCAGACTACGAGCAGTACTTC.

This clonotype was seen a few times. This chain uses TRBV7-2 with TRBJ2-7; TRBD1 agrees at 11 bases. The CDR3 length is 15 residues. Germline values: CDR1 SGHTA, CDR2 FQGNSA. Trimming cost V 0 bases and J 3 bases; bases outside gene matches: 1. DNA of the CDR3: TGTGCCAGCAGCTTAGCGGGACAGGGGGTCTACGAGCAGTACTTC. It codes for CASSLAGQGVYEQYF. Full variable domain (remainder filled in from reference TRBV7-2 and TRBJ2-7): GAGVSQSPSNKVTEKGKDVELRCDPISGHTALYWYRQSLGQGLEFLIYFQGNSAPDKSGLPSDRFSAERTGGSVSTLTIQRTQQEDSAVYLCASSLAGQGVYEQYFGPGTRLTVT.

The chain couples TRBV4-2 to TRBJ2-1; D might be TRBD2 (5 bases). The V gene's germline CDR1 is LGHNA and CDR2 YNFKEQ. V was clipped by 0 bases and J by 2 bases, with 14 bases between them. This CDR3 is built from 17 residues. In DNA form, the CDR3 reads TGTGCCAGCAGCCAAGAGGGGTGGGAGAGCCCCTACAATGAGCAGTTCTTC. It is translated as CASSQEGWESPYNEQFF.

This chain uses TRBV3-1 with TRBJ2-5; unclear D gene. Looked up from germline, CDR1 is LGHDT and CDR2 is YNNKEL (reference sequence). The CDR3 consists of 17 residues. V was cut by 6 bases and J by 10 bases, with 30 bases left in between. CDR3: CASRQRNKLLAPGGQYF. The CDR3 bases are TGTGCCAGCAGACAACGCAACAAATTACTGGCTCCTGGTGGCCAGTACTTC.

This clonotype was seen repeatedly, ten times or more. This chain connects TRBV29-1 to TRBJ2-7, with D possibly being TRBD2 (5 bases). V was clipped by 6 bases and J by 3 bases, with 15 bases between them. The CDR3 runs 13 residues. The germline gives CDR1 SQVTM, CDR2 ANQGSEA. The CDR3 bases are TGCAGCGTGGTGCTTGGACGGGACTACGAGCAGTACTTC. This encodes CSVVLGRDYEQYF.

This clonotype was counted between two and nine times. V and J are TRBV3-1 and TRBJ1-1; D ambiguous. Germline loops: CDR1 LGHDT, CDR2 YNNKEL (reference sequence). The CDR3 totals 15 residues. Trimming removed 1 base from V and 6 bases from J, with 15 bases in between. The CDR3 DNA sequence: TGTGCCAGCAGCCAAGGGCTCGGAACTAACGCTGAAGCTTTCTTT. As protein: CASSQGLGTNAEAFF.

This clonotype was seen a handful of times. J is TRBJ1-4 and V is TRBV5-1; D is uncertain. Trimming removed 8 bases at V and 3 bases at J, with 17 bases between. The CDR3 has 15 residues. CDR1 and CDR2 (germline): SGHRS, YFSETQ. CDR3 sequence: CARTEALPANEKLFF. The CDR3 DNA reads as TGCGCCAGGACTGAAGCCCTGCCGGCTAATGAAAAACTGTTTTTT.

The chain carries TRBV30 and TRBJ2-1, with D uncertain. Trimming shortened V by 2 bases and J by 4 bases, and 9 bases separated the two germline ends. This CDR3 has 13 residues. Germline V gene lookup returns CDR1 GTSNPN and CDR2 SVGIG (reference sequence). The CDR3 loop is CAWSPLRYNEQFF. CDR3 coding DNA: TGTGCCTGGAGTCCCCTGCGATACAATGAGCAGTTCTTC.

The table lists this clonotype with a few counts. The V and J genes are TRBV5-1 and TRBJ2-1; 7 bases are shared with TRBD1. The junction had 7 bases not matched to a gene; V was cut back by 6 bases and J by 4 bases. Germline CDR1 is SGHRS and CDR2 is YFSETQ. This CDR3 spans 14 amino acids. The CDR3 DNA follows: TGCGCCAGCAACCACAGGGGAGAATACAATGAGCAGTTCTTC. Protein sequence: CASNHRGEYNEQFF.